This T cell receptor beta chain stems from a study of T-cell memory formation after mild COVID-19 (dated by TCRdb to about 2021). About the study as a whole: Most TCR sequence clusters were specific to one of the two donors. In two donors, T-cell clones that expanded and contracted after mild COVID-19 were tracked by sequencing TCRalpha and TCRbeta repertoires over time. Two young, previously healthy adult volunteers made up the cohort, one male and one female. Results the study describes overall, beyond this receptor: SARS-CoV-2 specificity of the second-wave clones peaking on day 37 was not confirmed. Clones contracting from day 15 to 85 had balanced CD4/CD8 phenotypes, while a second wave expanding from day 15 to 37 was biased towards CD4+. Contracting CD4+ clones were located mainly in the CM and EM memory subsets, whereas CD8+ clones were found to be enriched in EMRA. The detection of some responding clones in pre-infection memory suggests that pre-existing cross-reactive memory T cells joined the SARS-CoV-2 response. Only a couple of mild cases were covered in the study, and larger cohorts including severe cases with pre-infection samples were considered necessary.

Sequencing used an Illumina NovaSeq 6000. TCRalpha and TCRbeta cDNA libraries were constructed by 5'RACE with constant-segment primers, with sample barcodes and unique molecular identifiers being introduced. Trizol reagent was used to extract RNA from every sample. Library amplification was performed in two PCR steps, and a second sample barcode and Illumina TruSeq adapters were introduced in the second step. Sequencing of libraries was performed on an Illumina NovaSeq with 2 x 150 bp paired-end reads. Per the source publication's procedure: With migec v1.2.7, reads were demultiplexed and then collapsed into UMI-guided consensus sequences. Using mixcr v2.1.11, the UMI consensuses were aligned to TRA and TRB V and J templates and assembled into clonotypes. Expanded or contracted clonotypes were those called significant by both edgeR and NoisET, with noise models trained on biological replicates. edgeR calls used a false discovery rate-adjusted p below 0.01 and a log2 fold-change threshold of 1. As an exploratory analysis of dynamics, PCA with hierarchical clustering was applied to max-normalized trajectories of the 1000 most abundant clonotypes. Each responding clone was given a CD4 or CD8 phenotype based on the CD4+ and CD8+ repertoires, which had been sequenced separately. Using fastp at Q25 and MiXCR, TCRdb reprocessed the public reads and kept productive beta chains. Each entry merges the rows of one CDR3 protein and shows their most common DNA and genes. These V and J calls rely on TCRdb rather than the paper's analysis. Counted in this sample were about 440,000 distinct CDR3 sequences; roughly 20% of them appeared once. More than 8% of the sample comes from the top ten.

Of note for this clonotype: Its target antigen remains unknown. Base qualities are not provided; no much larger clone lies one nucleotide away.

Relative to germline, V is 6 bases shorter and J is 1 base shorter, with 9 bases between their ends. CDR1 is given as SGHTA and CDR2 as FQGTGA, both from the germline V gene. The CDR3 runs 13 amino acids, cysteine and phenylalanine included. Only the CDR3 part of the read is kept: 39 bases, read in frame from the first base. Ficoll-Paque density gradient centrifugation was the method used to isolate PBMCs. The receptor comes from an adult woman who had mild COVID-19 (a few samples of this study predate the infection). The sample titles of this study are shuffled in the database, so cell type and time point are left out; the donor was told from shared clones. Source material: PBMCs or a T cell subset sorted from them (not recorded which). The chain is made from TRBV7-3 and TRBJ1-1; the D gene lacks a confident call. The DNA reads as follows: TGTGCCAGCAGAGTTGGCGAGAACACTGAAGCTTTCTTT. Translated, it reads CASRVGENTEAFF.